Many counts were recorded for the clone carrying this TCR beta chain. Its antigen remains unidentified. cDNA carried unique molecular identifiers, and a universal primer site was added by template switching. TCRdb reanalysed the 5' RACE reads using MiXCR and keeps one entry per CDR3 protein. This sample has 550,000 to 700,000 distinct CDR3 sequences; 9.6% occur once, and the top ten carry approximately 3.2%. Germline CDR1 reads LGHNA; CDR2 reads YSLEER. The CDR3 covers 16 residues. V lost 0 bases, J lost 0 bases, and 9 bases lay in between. The sample is drawn from a study of identical twins. Study-wide results and caveats: Out-of-frame TCR alpha sharing in monozygotic twins exceeded recombination model predictions. Fewer insertions characterized abundant cord blood beta clonotypes, whereas memory repertoires showed none. Twins' surplus sharing was weaker for beta out-of-frame sequences.

The sample was also reused in another study, on yellow fever vaccine responses in identical twins.

The genes are TRBV4-3 and TRBJ2-1; no reliable D call. The specimen was PBMCs. The TCR originated in a woman aged 18-29 years in good health. CDR3 protein: CASSQDASTSYNEQFF. In DNA, the CDR3 is TGCGCCAGCAGCCAAGATGCGAGTACCTCCTACAATGAGCAGTTCTTC.